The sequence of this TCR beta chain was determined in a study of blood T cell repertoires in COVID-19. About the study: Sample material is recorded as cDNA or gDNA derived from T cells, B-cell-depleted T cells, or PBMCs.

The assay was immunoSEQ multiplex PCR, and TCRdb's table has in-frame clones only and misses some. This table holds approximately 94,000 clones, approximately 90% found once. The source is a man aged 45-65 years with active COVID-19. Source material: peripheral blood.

This chain's CDR3 is CAWSARTSGRANEQFF. CDR3 nucleotide sequence: TGTGCCTGGAGTGCGCGGACTAGCGGGAGGGCCAATGAGCAGTTCTTC. This sequence joins TRBV30 and TRBJ2-1; 15 positions agree with TRBD2. CDR1 is GTSNPN and CDR2 is SVGIG in the germline V gene (reference sequence). The CDR3 has 16 amino acids. The ends lost 1 base at V and 6 bases at J; junction bases unmatched: 4.